The 9 T cell receptor beta chains given below trace back to one sample, sequenced in a study of response to subunit inactivated influenza vaccine. In TCRdb, the RT-PCR reads were re-called with MiXCR into one record per CDR3 protein. This repertoire shows over 650,000 distinct CDR3 sequences, approximately 17% found once; its top ten account for 11%. Sequences were derived from PBMCs from blood, sampled more than 4 days after vaccination. These TCRs come from a middle-aged man who received an inactivated influenza vaccine.

The chain uses TRBV9 and TRBJ2-6; D not resolved. The CDR3 extends over 18 amino acids. CDR1 is SGDLS, CDR2 YYNGEE, per germline. The germline V and J ends were trimmed by 0 bases and 4 bases, with 17 bases remaining between them. CDR3 sequence: CASSVEIGSRSGANVLTF. CDR3 DNA sequence: TGTGCCAGCAGCGTAGAAATCGGCTCTAGATCCGGGGCCAACGTCCTGACTTTC. Based on the CDR3 plus reference TRBV9 and TRBJ2-6, the full variable domain is DSGVTQTPKHLITATGQRVTLRCSPRSGDLSVYWYQQSLDQGLQFLIQYYNGEERAKGNILERFSAQQFPDLHSELNLSSLELGDSALYFCASSVEIGSRSGANVLTFGAGSRLTVL.

Comments on this clonotype: This may come from a read error, since a much larger clone is one base off. The gene calls are TRBV14 and TRBJ2-1; D is ambiguous. Germline lookup yields CDR1 SGHDN and CDR2 FVKESK. This CDR3 region has 16 residues. V was shortened by 0 bases and J by 0 bases, with 9 bases between the two germline ends. The CDR3: CASSQDCLSSYNEQFF. The CDR3 DNA reads as TGTGCCAGCAGCCAAGACTGTCTCAGCTCCTACAATGAGCAGTTCTTC.

The rearrangement joins TRBV20-1 to TRBJ2-5; D may be TRBD2 (5 bases). Germline V gene sequence: CDR1 DFQATT, CDR2 SNEGSKA (reference sequence). CDR3 length equals 15 residues. The V end was cut by 5 bases, the J end by 4 bases, with 20 bases between. The CDR3 loop is CSASSVAGMGETQYF. CDR3 in DNA: TGCAGTGCTTCCTCCGTTGCGGGTATGGGAGAGACCCAGTACTTC.

This chain joins TRBV30 and TRBJ2-6; weak D call: TRBD2 (5 bases). Germline V gives CDR1 GTSNPN, CDR2 SVGIG (reference sequence). The V gene lost 2 bases and the J gene lost 0 bases, with 17 bases spanning the gap. This CDR3 has 18 amino acids. CDR3: CAWSSSGDYYSGANVLTF. The CDR3 nucleotides read TGTGCCTGGAGTTCGTCAGGCGACTACTACTCTGGGGCCAACGTCCTGACTTTC.

This clonotype has a handful of counts. This chain connects TRBV7-8 to TRBJ1-6; 7 nucleotides match TRBD1. This CDR3 is built from 14 residues. Germline V gene lookup returns CDR1 SGHVS and CDR2 FQNEAQ. J lost 4 bases, V lost 5 bases, and 2 bases had no gene match. Written as DNA, the CDR3 is TGTGCCAGCAGCCCGACAGGGTATAATTCACCCCTCCACTTT. It codes for CASSPTGYNSPLHF.

The rearrangement uses TRBV7-6 and TRBJ2-3, with unresolved D. This CDR3 has 17 amino acids. Germline V CDR1 and CDR2: SGHVS, FNYEAQ. Trimming pared 1 base from V and 0 bases from J, leaving 14 bases between. In nucleotides, the CDR3 is TGTGCCAGCAGCTTAGGCCATCAGCGCCTAAGCACAGATACGCAGTATTTT. Amino acid sequence: CASSLGHQRLSTDTQYF.

Only a few counts were recorded for this clonotype. The CDR3 loop is CSARDGGLAGEQYF. The DNA of the CDR3 is TGCAGTGCTAGAGATGGGGGACTAGCGGGCGAGCAGTACTTC. The chain couples TRBV20-1 to TRBJ2-7; 12 bases line up with TRBD2. This CDR3 has 14 residues. Germline values: CDR1 DFQATT, CDR2 SNEGSKA (reference sequence). Trimming at V came to 0 bases and at J to 6 bases, leaving 3 bases not matched to a gene.

This clonotype was recorded a few times. The V gene is TRBV6-2 or TRBV6-3, the J gene TRBJ1-5; D gene uncertain. V shed 5 bases and J shed 2 bases, with 22 bases lying between them. The CDR3 sequence is 18 residues long. Germline CDR1 is MNHEY and CDR2 is SVGEGT. The CDR3 DNA is TGTGCCAGCAGTCAAAGACTGGCAGGACCCCAGGGCAATCAGCCCCAGCATTTT. Translated: CASSQRLAGPQGNQPQHF.

This clonotype was detected ten times or more. The chain has TRBV29-1 and TRBJ2-1; the match to TRBD2 covers 13 bases. CDR1 is SQVTM, CDR2 ANQGSEA, per germline. CDR3 size: 15 residues. V trimming: 1 base; J trimming: 6 bases; junction bases outside the gene matches: 3. The CDR3 protein is CSVEGTSGSVNEQFF. In DNA, the CDR3 is TGCAGCGTTGAAGGGACTAGCGGGAGTGTCAATGAGCAGTTCTTC.